This T cell receptor beta chain was observed in a study of identical twins. The study's findings and limits: Conclusions relied on cross-sectional statistical analysis, not following the same donors. The abundant beta clonotypes from cord blood had fewer insertions, and memory repertoires had none of this. Because invariant MAIT and iNKT cells could be present, zero-insertion analyses could be partly confounded.

This clonotype was seen a handful of times. The antigen is not known. TCRdb analysed the 5' RACE reads with MiXCR anew, one entry per CDR3 protein. Of some 1,700,000 distinct CDR3 sequences listed, under 35% were seen once; the top ten hold roughly 0.3%. This CDR3 comprises 15 residues. The germline CDR1 and CDR2 sequences are KGHDR and SFDVKD. The specimen sequenced was cord blood. The chain combines TRBV24-1 with TRBJ2-4; D could derive from TRBD1 or TRBD2 (5 bases each). The DNA end is more similar to TRBJ2-7, so the J call may be wrong. The receptor was isolated from a newborn girl in good health. The CDR3 loop is CATSDGDAWTYEQYF. The CDR3 DNA follows: TGTGCCACCAGTGATGGGGACGCCTGGACCTACGAGCAGTACTTC.